The 30 T cell receptor beta chains listed next were all sequenced from one sample in a study of beta chain features in type 1 diabetes. Expressed TCRB transcripts were sequenced because the entire RNA isolate underwent reverse transcription. TCRdb's copy holds only in-frame clones and misses some; the assay was immunoSEQ multiplex PCR. This table has about 110,000 clones, 30% to 50% appearing once. The sample taken for sequencing was stem cell memory CD4+ T cells from blood. All receptors come from a woman aged 18-30 years in good health.

The V and J genes are TRBV28 and TRBJ2-7; maybe TRBD2 (6 bases). Germline-derived CDR1 and CDR2 are MDHEN and SYDVKM. This CDR3 contains 15 residues. The ends were cut back, 6 bases at V and 0 bases at J, with 15 bases in the middle. The CDR3 sequence: CASSYRGTPSYEQYF. The DNA of the CDR3 is TGTGCCAGCAGCTACCGGGGGACCCCCTCCTACGAGCAGTACTTC.

This clone was observed a few times. The chain joins TRBV28 to TRBJ1-2; tentative D call: TRBD1 (6 bases). Germline CDR1 is MDHEN and CDR2 is SYDVKM. The germline V and J ends were trimmed by 4 bases and 4 bases, with 28 bases remaining between them. The CDR3 spans 19 residues. CDR3 loop: CASSYPPGQRAAKAYGYTF. The CDR3 DNA reads as TGTGCCAGCAGTTATCCCCCGGGACAACGAGCCGCAAAAGCCTATGGCTACACCTTC.

The chain recombines TRBV7-9 with TRBJ1-2, with D uncertain. Germline V lookup: CDR1 SEHNR, CDR2 FQNEAQ (reference sequence). The CDR3 has 14 residues. V was cut by 1 base and J by 8 bases, with 14 bases left in between. Here the CDR3 reads CASSLEGGGLGYTF. The DNA for the CDR3 is TGTGCCAGCAGCTTAGAGGGAGGAGGGTTAGGCTACACCTTC.

The chain couples TRBV7-9 to TRBJ2-7, with 12 bases matching TRBD2. V lost 4 bases, J lost 4 bases, and 5 bases stayed unmatched. CDR3 length: 15 amino acids. Looked up from germline, CDR1 is SEHNR and CDR2 is FQNEAQ (reference sequence). CDR3 protein: CASSSRTSGMYEQYF. The CDR3 DNA reads TGTGCCAGCAGCTCCAGGACTAGCGGGATGTACGAGCAGTACTTC.

The chain employs TRBV29-1 and TRBJ2-7; TRBD1 might be the D (5 bases). With 7 bases removed from V and 1 base from J, the gap between germline ends came to 14 bases. This CDR3 contains 13 residues. CDR1 is SQVTM, CDR2 ANQGSEA, per germline. CDR3 nucleotide sequence: TGCAGCGCTGGACAAGGGAAATCCTACGAGCAGTACTTC. Translating gives CSAGQGKSYEQYF.

The sample holds a few counts of this clone. J is TRBJ1-1 and V is TRBV28; no definite D call. Per germline, CDR1 MDHEN and CDR2 SYDVKM. V gave up 5 bases and J gave up 0 bases, with 4 bases separating them. The CDR3 consists of 12 residues. CDR3 protein: CASSRLNTEAFF. The DNA for the CDR3 is TGTGCCAGCAGTCGTTTGAACACTGAAGCTTTCTTT.

This chain uses TRBV28 with TRBJ1-2; unclear D gene. The CDR3 contains 15 residues. The V gene lost 2 bases and the J gene lost 4 bases, with 14 bases spanning the gap. Germline-derived CDR1 and CDR2 are MDHEN and SYDVKM. CDR3 loop: CASSLPGSRSYGYTF. In DNA, the CDR3 is TGTGCCAGCAGTTTACCGGGATCCCGAAGCTATGGCTACACCTTC.

The chain couples TRBV30 to TRBJ1-5; weak D call: TRBD1 (5 bases). Per the germline V gene, CDR1 is GTSNPN and CDR2 is SVGIG (reference sequence). This CDR3 is 15 amino acids long. V lost 4 bases and J 1 base, leaving 14 bases between the germline ends. CDR3 nucleotides: TGTGCCTGGAATGGACATGGCGGCAGCAATCAGCCCCAGCATTTT. Its translation is CAWNGHGGSNQPQHF. Complete variable domain (other parts from reference TRBV30 and TRBJ1-5): SQTIHQWPATLVQPVGSPLSLECTVEGTSNPNLYWYRQAAGRGLQLLFYSVGIGQISSEVPQNLSASRPQDRQFILSSKKLLLSDSGFYLCAWNGHGGSNQPQHFGDGTRLSIL.

This chain connects TRBV30 to TRBJ2-5; a possible D gene is TRBD1 (5 bases). TRBJ2-7 matches the DNA end more closely, so the J call is doubtful. CDR1 and CDR2 from the germline V gene are GTSNPN and SVGIG (reference sequence). The length of the CDR3 is 14 residues. The CDR3 DNA is TGTGCCTGGAGTGTCCAAGCAGGGTCTTACGAGCAGTACTTC. Amino acids: CAWSVQAGSYEQYF.

This clone was seen a single time. J is TRBJ1-1 and V is TRBV11-1; D is undetermined. This CDR3 has 13 amino acids. V was trimmed by 5 bases and J by 5 bases, leaving 12 bases between them. Germline V gives CDR1 SGHAT, CDR2 FQDESV (reference sequence). The CDR3 reads CASSPGGETEAFF. The CDR3 DNA is TGTGCCAGCAGCCCCGGCGGGGAAACTGAAGCTTTCTTT. Together with reference TRBV11-1 and TRBJ1-1, the CDR3 gives the full variable domain: EAEVAQSPRYKITEKSQAVAFWCDPISGHATLYWYRQILGQGPELLVQFQDESVVDDSQLPKDRFSAERLKGVDSTLKIQPAELGDSAMYLCASSPGGETEAFFGQGTRLTVV.

This clone has a handful of counts. CDR3 in amino acids: CASSLGQGQNTEAFF. The CDR3 DNA sequence: TGCGCCAGCAGCTTGGGACAGGGCCAGAACACTGAAGCTTTCTTT. The chain combines TRBV5-1 with TRBJ1-1; TRBD1 matches at 7 bases. The length of the CDR3 is 15 residues. Trimming at V came to 0 bases and at J to 1 base, leaving 3 bases not matched to a gene. CDR1 is SGHRS, CDR2 YFSETQ, per germline.

The chain links TRBV21-1 to TRBJ2-7; the table names TRBD1, a call not compared with the DNA. TRBV21-1 is tagged as a pseudogene. The CDR3 totals 14 residues. In nucleotides, the CDR3 is TGTGCCAGCAGGAATAGACAGGGGCCCGACGAGCAGTACTTC. Its translation: CASRNRQGPDEQYF.

There are a few counts of this clone. The chain recombines TRBV30 with TRBJ1-1, with 8 bases lining up with TRBD1. The CDR3 is 14 amino acids. Germline trimming cut 2 bases from V and 5 bases from J; bases unmatched to any gene: 7. Germline V CDR1 and CDR2: GTSNPN, SVGIG (reference sequence). In nucleotides, the CDR3 is TGTGCCTGGAGTCGGCTGGACAGGGATACTGAAGCTTTCTTT. Its protein is CAWSRLDRDTEAFF. Filled out from reference TRBV30 and TRBJ1-1, the complete variable domain reads SQTIHQWPATLVQPVGSPLSLECTVEGTSNPNLYWYRQAAGRGLQLLFYSVGIGQISSEVPQNLSASRPQDRQFILSSKKLLLSDSGFYLCAWSRLDRDTEAFFGQGTRLTVV.

V usage is TRBV19 and J usage is TRBJ2-1; tentatively, D is TRBD1 (7 bases). Germline V gives CDR1 LNHDA, CDR2 SQIVND (reference sequence). Trimming removed 5 bases at V and 4 bases at J, with 12 bases between. This CDR3 comprises 14 residues. CDR3 nucleotides: TGTGCCAGTAGTCGGCAGGGGGGATACAATGAGCAGTTCTTC. This translates into CASSRQGGYNEQFF.

A few counts support this clone. This chain uses TRBV5-1 with TRBJ2-2; 8 bases agree with TRBD2. The CDR3 extends over 17 amino acids. Trimming removed 4 bases from V and 3 bases from J; junction bases left unmatched: 11. The V gene's germline CDR1 is SGHRS and CDR2 YFSETQ. The CDR3 sequence: CASSRVQLAGHTGELFF. The CDR3 DNA reads TGCGCCAGCAGCCGGGTCCAGCTAGCGGGTCACACCGGGGAGCTGTTTTTT. The complete variable domain, with remaining parts taken from reference TRBV5-1 and TRBJ2-2, reads KAGVTQTPRYLIKTRGQQVTLSCSPISGHRSVSWYQQTPGQGLQFLFEYFSETQRNKGNFPGRFSGRQFSNSRSEMNVSTLELGDSALYLCASSRVQLAGHTGELFFGEGSRLTVL.

Comments on this clone: Other DNA sequences in the same sample also yield this CDR3. V and J are TRBV6-6 and TRBJ2-7, with 7 bases identical to TRBD1. The CDR3 runs 12 residues. V was clipped by 6 bases and J by 2 bases; unmatched bases: 1. Germline CDR1 reads MNHNY; CDR2 reads SVGAGI (reference sequence). CDR3 sequence (DNA): TGTGCCAGCAGAGACAGGGCCTACGAGCAGTACTTC. This translates into CASRDRAYEQYF.

The genes are TRBV5-1 and TRBJ2-6; possible D gene TRBD1, 5 bases. The germline V gene encodes CDR1 SGHRS and CDR2 YFSETQ. V was clipped by 4 bases and J by 2 bases, with 13 bases between them. The CDR3 has 16 amino acids. CDR3 bases: TGCGCCAGCAGCCTGAGCCAGGGTGCTGGGGCCAACGTCCTGACTTTC. Protein: CASSLSQGAGANVLTF. The whole variable domain, remainder taken from reference TRBV5-1 and TRBJ2-6, is KAGVTQTPRYLIKTRGQQVTLSCSPISGHRSVSWYQQTPGQGLQFLFEYFSETQRNKGNFPGRFSGRQFSNSRSEMNVSTLELGDSALYLCASSLSQGAGANVLTFGAGSRLTVL.

This chain joins TRBV7-2 and TRBJ2-1; 7 bases fit TRBD2. Germline CDR1 reads SGHTA; CDR2 reads FQGNSA. V shed 2 bases and J 8 bases; nucleotides not matched to a gene: 6. This CDR3 has 14 residues. DNA for the CDR3: TGTGCCAGCAGCTTATTGGGACTACGGGATGAGCAGTTCTTC. Its translation: CASSLLGLRDEQFF.

J is TRBJ2-1 and V is TRBV4-3, with a weak D call TRBD2 (6 bases). Germline V gene sequence: CDR1 LGHNA, CDR2 YSLEER. The CDR3 has 16 amino acids. V was shortened by 1 base and J by 6 bases, with 16 bases between the two germline ends. The CDR3 nucleotides read TGCGCCAGCAGCCAAGTTCTCGGAGGGCCGCTCAATGAGCAGTTCTTC. Amino acids: CASSQVLGGPLNEQFF.

The chain has TRBV28 and TRBJ2-2; maybe TRBD2 (6 bases). Germline-derived CDR1 and CDR2 are MDHEN and SYDVKM. Trimming stripped 5 bases from V and 6 bases from J, with 25 bases between. This CDR3 region has 18 residues. CDR3 residues: CASSLPRWSGGRAGELFF. CDR3 nucleotide sequence: TGTGCCAGCAGTCTCCCCCGGTGGAGCGGAGGGCGGGCCGGGGAGCTGTTTTTT. Variable domain in full (rest from reference TRBV28 and TRBJ2-2): DVKVTQSSRYLVKRTGEKVFLECVQDMDHENMFWYRQDPGLGLRLIYFSYDVKMKEKGDIPEGYSVSREKKERFSLILESASTNQTSMYLCASSLPRWSGGRAGELFFGEGSRLTVL.

The chain has TRBV28 and TRBJ2-1; 11 positions agree with TRBD2. Germline V gene lookup returns CDR1 MDHEN and CDR2 SYDVKM. The CDR3 runs to 17 residues. V shed 1 base and J 4 bases; nucleotides not matched to a gene: 6. The CDR3, as DNA: TGTGCCAGCAGTTTATTAAAGGCTAGCGGGAGGTACAATGAGCAGTTCTTC. This sequence encodes CASSLLKASGRYNEQFF.

This chain uses TRBV19 with TRBJ2-4; TRBD1 might be the D (5 bases). Germline V gene data show CDR1 as LNHDA and CDR2 as SQIVND (reference sequence). This CDR3 is 16 amino acids long. Trimming took off 6 bases at V and 0 bases at J, with 15 bases between the two ends. The CDR3 protein is CASRYTGFLAKNIQYF. The DNA for the CDR3 is TGTGCCAGTAGATACACAGGCTTTCTAGCCAAAAACATTCAGTACTTC.

The chain carries TRBV28 and TRBJ2-5; 9 bases agree with TRBD1. The CDR3 length is 14 residues. Germline-derived CDR1 and CDR2 are MDHEN and SYDVKM. Unmatched junction bases numbered 5, after V lost 5 bases and J lost 4 bases. The CDR3 DNA sequence: TGTGCCAGCAGTCGGGACAGGGCGAGAGAGACCCAGTACTTC. This sequence encodes CASSRDRARETQYF.

This clone was seen a handful of times. This chain links TRBV7-9 with TRBJ2-7; TRBD2 is a possible D gene (6 bases). Germline lookup yields CDR1 SEHNR and CDR2 FQNEAQ (reference sequence). The CDR3 covers 17 residues. Trimming pared 6 bases from V and 0 bases from J, leaving 21 bases between. In DNA form, the CDR3 reads TGTGCCAGCAGTTCAAGTATGGGGGGAAGGAGCTCCTACGAGCAGTACTTC. Its translation is CASSSSMGGRSSYEQYF.

There are a few counts of this clone. J is TRBJ2-7 and V is TRBV28, with D perhaps TRBD1 (5 bases). Germline assignment: CDR1 MDHEN and CDR2 SYDVKM. Trimming left V 3 bases short and J 9 bases short, with 12 bases between. The CDR3 runs 12 residues. The CDR3 loop is CASSLGPFGQYF. The CDR3 DNA reads TGTGCCAGCAGTTTGGGGCCCTTCGGGCAGTACTTC.

This chain's CDR3 is CASSLGGRLKNIQYF. The CDR3 DNA reads as TGTGCCAGCAGCTTAGGGGGCAGGTTAAAAAACATTCAGTACTTC. The chain is built from TRBV7-2 and TRBJ2-4, with D maybe TRBD1 (5 bases). The V end lost 1 base, the J end lost 4 bases, and 11 bases lay between the germline ends. Looked up from germline, CDR1 is SGHTA and CDR2 is FQGNSA. This CDR3 is 15 amino acids long.

The chain joins TRBV7-2 to TRBJ2-7, with D unresolved. Trimming stripped 2 bases from V and 6 bases from J, with 11 bases between. This CDR3 region has 13 residues. CDR1 SGHTA and CDR2 FQGNSA come from the germline V gene. CDR3 coding DNA: TGTGCCAGCAGCTTACTAGTAAGTCGCGAGCAGTACTTC. This encodes CASSLLVSREQYF.

This clone came up a few times. This chain connects TRBV7-3 to TRBJ2-1, with 10 bases identical to TRBD1. CDR3 size: 15 residues. With 5 bases clipped from V and 10 bases from J, the junction kept 11 bases outside the gene matches. Germline CDR1 is SGHTA and CDR2 is FQGTGA. The CDR3 DNA reads TGTGCCAGCAGCCTGCAGGGACAGGGGTGGACAGAGCAGTTCTTC. It yields the protein CASSLQGQGWTEQFF.

The V and J genes are TRBV11-2 and TRBJ2-7; a possible D gene is TRBD2 (6 bases). Germline V gene lookup returns CDR1 SGHAT and CDR2 FQNNGV. Trimming removed 5 bases at V and 4 bases at J, with 21 bases between. CDR3 length: 16 amino acids. The CDR3: CASSPTRGAGHYEQYF. DNA of the CDR3: TGTGCCAGCAGCCCCACACGGGGAGCGGGCCATTACGAGCAGTACTTC.

The chain uses TRBV20-1 and TRBJ2-5; D is unresolved. Trimming pared 7 bases from V and 5 bases from J, leaving 11 bases between. The CDR3 covers 11 residues. Germline CDR1 DFQATT, CDR2 SNEGSKA (reference sequence). For the CDR3, the DNA is TGCAGTGGTATAATGAGGGAGACCCAGTACTTC. Protein product: CSGIMRETQYF.